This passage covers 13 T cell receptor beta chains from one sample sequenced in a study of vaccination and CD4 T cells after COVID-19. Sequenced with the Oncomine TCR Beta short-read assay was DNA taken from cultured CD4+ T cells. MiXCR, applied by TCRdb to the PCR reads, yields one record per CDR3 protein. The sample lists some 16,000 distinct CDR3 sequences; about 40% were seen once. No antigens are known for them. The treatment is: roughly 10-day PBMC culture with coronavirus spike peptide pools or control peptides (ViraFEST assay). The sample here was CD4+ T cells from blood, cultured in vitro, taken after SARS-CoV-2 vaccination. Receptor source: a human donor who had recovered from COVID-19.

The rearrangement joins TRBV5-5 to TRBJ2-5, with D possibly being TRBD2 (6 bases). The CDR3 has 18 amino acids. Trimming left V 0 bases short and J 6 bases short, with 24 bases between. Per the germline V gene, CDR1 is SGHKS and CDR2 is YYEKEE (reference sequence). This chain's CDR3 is CASSLALDGGKSRQTQYF. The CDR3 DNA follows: TGTGCCAGCAGCTTGGCGCTCGACGGGGGAAAGTCCAGACAGACCCAGTACTTC.

The CDR3 is CSARQGETDTQYF. DNA for the CDR3: TGCAGTGCTAGACAGGGCGAAACAGATACGCAGTATTTT. The chain is built from TRBV20-1 and TRBJ2-3; D might be TRBD1 (5 bases). Germline loops: CDR1 DFQATT, CDR2 SNEGSKA (reference sequence). V shed 2 bases and J shed 3 bases, with 9 bases lying between them. This CDR3 is built from 13 residues.

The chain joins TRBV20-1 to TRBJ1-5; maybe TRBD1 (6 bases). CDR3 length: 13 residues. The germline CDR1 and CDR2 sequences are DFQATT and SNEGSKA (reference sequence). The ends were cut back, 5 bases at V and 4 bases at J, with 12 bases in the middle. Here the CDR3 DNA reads TGCAGTGCTGACGGACAGTTTAATCAGCCCCAGCATTTT. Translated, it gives CSADGQFNQPQHF.

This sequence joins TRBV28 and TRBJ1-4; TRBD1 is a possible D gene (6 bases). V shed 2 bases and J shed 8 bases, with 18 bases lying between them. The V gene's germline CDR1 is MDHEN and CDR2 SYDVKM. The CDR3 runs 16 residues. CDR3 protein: CASSLGGSGAGEKLFF. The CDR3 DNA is TGTGCCAGCAGTTTAGGGGGCTCGGGGGCTGGGGAAAAACTGTTTTTT.

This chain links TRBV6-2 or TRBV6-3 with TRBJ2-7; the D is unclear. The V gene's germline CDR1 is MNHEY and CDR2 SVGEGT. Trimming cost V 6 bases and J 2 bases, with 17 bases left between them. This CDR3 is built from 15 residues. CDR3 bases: TGTGCCAGCAGAAGCCCCTGGGCGGCTCCCTACGAGCAGTACTTC. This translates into CASRSPWAAPYEQYF.

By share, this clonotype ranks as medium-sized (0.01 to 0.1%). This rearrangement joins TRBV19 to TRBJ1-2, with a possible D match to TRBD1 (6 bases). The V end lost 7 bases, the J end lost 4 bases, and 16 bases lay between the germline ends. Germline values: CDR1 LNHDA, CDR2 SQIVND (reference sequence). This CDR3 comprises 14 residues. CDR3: CASNGGRLFYGYTF. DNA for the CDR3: TGTGCCAGTAACGGGGGGCGCCTCTTCTATGGCTACACCTTC.

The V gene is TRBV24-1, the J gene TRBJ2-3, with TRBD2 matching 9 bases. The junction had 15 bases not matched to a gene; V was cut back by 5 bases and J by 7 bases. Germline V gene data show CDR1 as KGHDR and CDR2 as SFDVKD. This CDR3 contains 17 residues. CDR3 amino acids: CATSGLRSGRRENTQYF. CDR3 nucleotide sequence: TGTGCCACCAGTGGTCTCCGTAGCGGGAGAAGGGAAAATACGCAGTATTTT.

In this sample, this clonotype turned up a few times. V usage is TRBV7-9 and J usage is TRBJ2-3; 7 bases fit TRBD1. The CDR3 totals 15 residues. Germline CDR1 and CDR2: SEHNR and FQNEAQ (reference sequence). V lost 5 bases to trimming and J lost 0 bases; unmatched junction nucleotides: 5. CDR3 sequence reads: CASSPGTASTDTQYF. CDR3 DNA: TGTGCCAGCAGCCCGGGGACAGCTAGCACAGATACGCAGTATTTT. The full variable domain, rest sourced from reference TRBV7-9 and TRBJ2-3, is DTGVSQNPRHKITKRGQNVTFRCDPISEHNRLYWYRQTLGQGPEFLTYFQNEAQLEKSRLLSDRFSAERPKGSFSTLEIQRTEQGDSAMYLCASSPGTASTDTQYFGPGTRLTVL.

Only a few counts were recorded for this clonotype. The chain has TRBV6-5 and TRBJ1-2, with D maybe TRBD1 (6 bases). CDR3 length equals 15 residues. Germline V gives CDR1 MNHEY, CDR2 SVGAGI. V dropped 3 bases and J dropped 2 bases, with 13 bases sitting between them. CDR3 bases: TGTGCCAGCAGTTATGAGGGGGGACAAAACTATGGCTACACCTTC. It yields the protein CASSYEGGQNYGYTF.

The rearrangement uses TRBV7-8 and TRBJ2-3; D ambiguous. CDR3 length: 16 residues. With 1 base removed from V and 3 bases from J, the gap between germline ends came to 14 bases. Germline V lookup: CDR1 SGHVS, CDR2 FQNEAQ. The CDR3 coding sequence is TGTGCCAGCAGCTTAGAGAGTGGCGGACCGACAGATACGCAGTATTTT. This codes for CASSLESGGPTDTQYF.

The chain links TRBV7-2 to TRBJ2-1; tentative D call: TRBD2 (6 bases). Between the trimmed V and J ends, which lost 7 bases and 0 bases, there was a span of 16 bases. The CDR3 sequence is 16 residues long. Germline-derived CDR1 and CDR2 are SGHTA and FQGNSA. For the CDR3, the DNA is TGTGCCAGCACCCGAGGGGCGGGGCACTCCTACAATGAGCAGTTCTTC. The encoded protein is CASTRGAGHSYNEQFF.

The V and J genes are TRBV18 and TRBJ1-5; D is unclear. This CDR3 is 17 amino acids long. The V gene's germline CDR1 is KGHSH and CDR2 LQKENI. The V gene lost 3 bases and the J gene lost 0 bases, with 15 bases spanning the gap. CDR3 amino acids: CASSPEPTHYSNQPQHF. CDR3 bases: TGTGCCAGCTCACCGGAGCCCACACATTATAGCAATCAGCCCCAGCATTTT.

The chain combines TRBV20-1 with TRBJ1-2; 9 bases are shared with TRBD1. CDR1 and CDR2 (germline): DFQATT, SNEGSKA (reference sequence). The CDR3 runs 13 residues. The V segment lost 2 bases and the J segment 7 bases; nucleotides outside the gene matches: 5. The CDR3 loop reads CSARRLGQGGYTF. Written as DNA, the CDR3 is TGCAGTGCTAGAAGGTTGGGACAGGGTGGCTACACCTTC.